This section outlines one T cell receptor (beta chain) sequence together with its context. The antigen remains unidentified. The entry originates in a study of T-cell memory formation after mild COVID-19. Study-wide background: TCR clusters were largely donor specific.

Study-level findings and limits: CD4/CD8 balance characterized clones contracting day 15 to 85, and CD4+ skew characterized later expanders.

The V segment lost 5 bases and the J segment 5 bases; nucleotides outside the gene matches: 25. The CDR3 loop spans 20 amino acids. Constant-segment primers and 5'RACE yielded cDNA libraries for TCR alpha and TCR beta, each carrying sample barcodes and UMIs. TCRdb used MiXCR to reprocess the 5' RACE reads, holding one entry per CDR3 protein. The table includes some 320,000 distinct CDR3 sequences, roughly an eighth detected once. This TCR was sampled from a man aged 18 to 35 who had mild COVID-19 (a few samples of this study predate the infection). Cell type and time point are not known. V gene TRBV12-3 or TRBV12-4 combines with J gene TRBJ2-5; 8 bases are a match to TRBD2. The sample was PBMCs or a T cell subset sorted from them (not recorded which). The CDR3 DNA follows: TGTGCCAGCAGTGATCATCGACTAGCGTGGGGGACCGTGACAAACGAGACCCAGTACTTC. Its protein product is CASSDHRLAWGTVTNETQYF.